Each of the 19 T cell receptor beta chains below was sequenced from the same sample in a study of T cell repertoires in cytomegalovirus infection. Their specific antigens are unknown. TCRdb fed the reads into MiXCR, producing one record per CDR3 protein. The data contain some 920,000 distinct CDR3 sequences, approximately 33% of them singletons. The sequences come from cultured CD8+ T cells from PBMCs, collected from culture after CMV antigen stimulation. These receptor sequences come from a human donor in good health (CMV status not recorded). Some clones in this sample may be carry-over from other donors' samples.

The chain uses TRBV5-6 and TRBJ2-6, with 10 bases aligning to TRBD1. V shed 1 base and J 2 bases; nucleotides not matched to a gene: 24. This CDR3 spans 24 amino acids. The germline V gene has CDR1 SGHDT and CDR2 YYEEEE. CDR3 sequence (DNA): TGTGCCAGCAGCTTGCCACTTCGGGTTTTCCGGGACAGGGGTCGGGACGCTGGGGCCAACGTCCTGACTTTC. It translates to CASSLPLRVFRDRGRDAGANVLTF.

This rearrangement joins TRBV5-4 to TRBJ1-6; D gene unclear. CDR1 and CDR2 (germline): SGHNT, YYREEE (reference sequence). This CDR3 is built from 15 residues. V lost 3 bases and J lost 4, with 11 bases in between. The CDR3: CASSSDWDYNSPLHF. CDR3 nucleotide sequence: TGTGCCAGCAGCTCGGACTGGGATTATAATTCACCCCTCCACTTT.

This clonotype appeared a few times. This chain uses TRBV12-3 or TRBV12-4 with TRBJ1-2, with TRBD1 matching over 7 bases. The CDR3 is made up of 14 amino acids. The ends lost 6 bases at V and 2 bases at J; junction bases unmatched: 6. This CDR3 is CASRTAGQNYGYTF. The CDR3 region has the DNA TGTGCCAGCAGAACTGCGGGACAGAACTATGGCTACACCTTC.

This chain links TRBV19 with TRBJ1-5, with D possibly TRBD1 on 5 matching bases. The germline CDR1 and CDR2 sequences are LNHDA and SQIVND (reference sequence). CDR3 length: 14 amino acids. Trimming removed 6 bases from V and 5 bases from J, with 14 bases in between. In DNA form, the CDR3 reads TGTGCCAGTAGCCTAAGGGGCCCCCATCAGCCCCAGCATTTT. Its translation is CASSLRGPHQPQHF.

This clonotype has only a few counts. This sequence joins TRBV6-1 and TRBJ2-7; D gene ambiguous. The CDR3 extends over 13 amino acids. Germline lookup yields CDR1 MNHNS and CDR2 SASEGT. The V gene lost 9 bases and the J gene lost 0 bases, with 12 bases spanning the gap. The DNA of the CDR3 is TGTGCCAGTCGTCGGAAGAGCTCCTACGAGCAGTACGTC. It encodes CASRRKSSYEQYV.

The CDR3: CASSQVFATQSTDTQYF. In DNA form, the CDR3 reads TGCGCCAGCAGCCAAGTGTTCGCGACACAAAGCACAGATACGCAGTATTTT. V usage is TRBV4-1 and J usage is TRBJ2-3; D gene ambiguous. Germline loops: CDR1 MGHRA, CDR2 YSYEKL. Trimming stripped 1 base from V and 0 bases from J, with 14 bases between. The CDR3 consists of 17 residues.

The chain couples TRBV6-5 to TRBJ1-3; 7 nucleotides line up with TRBD1. V shed 0 bases and J 3 bases; nucleotides not matched to a gene: 8. CDR1 and CDR2 from the germline V gene are MNHEY and SVGAGI. The CDR3 is 17 amino acids. CDR3 sequence (DNA): TGTGCCAGCAGTTACTCGGAATACAGGGGTTATGGAAACACCATATATTTT. Protein product: CASSYSEYRGYGNTIYF.

This clonotype was picked up a small number of times. The chain joins TRBV7-9 to TRBJ2-7, with 7 bases lining up with TRBD1. CDR3 size: 15 residues. The germline gives CDR1 SEHNR, CDR2 FQNEAQ (reference sequence). Trimming removed 5 bases from V and 7 bases from J; junction bases left unmatched: 14. The CDR3 region is CASSPLPGQTREQYF. The CDR3 DNA reads as TGTGCCAGCAGCCCGCTGCCGGGACAGACCAGGGAGCAGTACTTC.

The table lists this clonotype with many counts. The chain is built from TRBV7-2 and TRBJ2-1, with 8 bases that match TRBD2. The CDR3 sequence is 15 residues long. CDR1 and CDR2 (germline): SGHTA, FQGNSA. J lost 2 bases, V lost 4 bases, and 4 bases had no gene match. As DNA, the CDR3 is TGTGCCAGCAGCTCTGTCGGGGGGGCCTACAATGAGCAGTTCTTC. Residues: CASSSVGGAYNEQFF. The variable domain in full, completed from reference TRBV7-2 and TRBJ2-1, reads GAGVSQSPSNKVTEKGKDVELRCDPISGHTALYWYRQSLGQGLEFLIYFQGNSAPDKSGLPSDRFSAERTGGSVSTLTIQRTQQEDSAVYLCASSSVGGAYNEQFFGPGTRLTVL.

The chain carries TRBV20-1 and TRBJ2-1; TRBD2 agrees at 10 bases. CDR3 length: 16 residues. The trim removed 0 bases at V and 5 bases at J, leaving 7 bases unmatched. Germline CDR1 and CDR2: DFQATT and SNEGSKA (reference sequence). CDR3 loop: CSARDKAGGPNNEQFF. Here the CDR3 DNA reads TGCAGTGCTAGAGATAAAGCGGGGGGGCCCAACAATGAGCAGTTCTTC.

This clonotype was counted only a few times. The CDR3 coding sequence is TGCGCCAGCAGCCATCCGGGGGGAGATGAAGCTTTCTTT. This gives the protein CASSHPGGDEAFF. The chain employs TRBV4-3 and TRBJ1-1; TRBD1 might be the D (5 bases). Trimming took off 3 bases at V and 7 bases at J, with 12 bases between the two ends. Germline V gene data show CDR1 as LGHNA and CDR2 as YSLEER. There are 13 residues in the CDR3.

This clonotype was detected a few times. The chain employs TRBV5-1 and TRBJ2-3; TRBD2 aligns across 11 bases. Germline values: CDR1 SGHRS, CDR2 YFSETQ. Losses at the gene ends were 4 bases for V and 3 bases for J; bases not matched to a gene: 7. The CDR3 contains 16 residues. The CDR3 sequence: CASSRPTSGGTDTQYF. The CDR3 DNA follows: TGCGCCAGCAGCAGGCCTACTAGCGGGGGAACAGATACGCAGTATTTT.

The rearrangement joins TRBV3-1 to TRBJ2-7; no clear D gene. Trimming stripped 1 base from V and 3 bases from J, with 7 bases between. Germline V CDR1 and CDR2: LGHDT, YNNKEL (reference sequence). The CDR3 runs 13 residues. CDR3 sequence (DNA): TGTGCCAGCAGCCAAGGCTTCGGCTACGAGCAGTACGTC. Its translation is CASSQGFGYEQYV.

The chain carries TRBV15 and TRBJ2-2; D is uncertain. Looked up from germline, CDR1 is LNHNV and CDR2 is YYDKDF (reference sequence). This CDR3 comprises 14 residues. With 5 bases removed from V and 0 bases from J, the gap between germline ends came to 7 bases. CDR3 in DNA: TGTGCCACCAGCCCCGGAGCGAACACCGGGGAGCTGTTTTTT. It yields the protein CATSPGANTGELFF.

The chain is built from TRBV15 and TRBJ2-2, with D tentatively TRBD1 (7 bases). CDR3 size: 17 residues. Trimming removed 4 bases from V and 4 bases from J, with 19 bases in between. Germline CDR1 and CDR2: LNHNV and YYDKDF (reference sequence). CDR3 in DNA: TGTGCCACCAGCATGCAGTTGGCAGGGGGGACCACCGGGGAGCTGTTTTTT. Its translation: CATSMQLAGGTTGELFF.

V and J are TRBV6-2 or TRBV6-3 and TRBJ2-1, with D perhaps given as TRBD1 or TRBD2 (6 bases each). Germline V gene data show CDR1 as MNHEY and CDR2 as SVGEGT. V shed 7 bases and J shed 2 bases, with 9 bases lying between them. The CDR3 totals 13 residues. Here the CDR3 DNA reads TGTGCCAGCACGGGGGCGACCTACAATGAGCAGTTCTTC. It is translated as CASTGATYNEQFF.

The chain is built from TRBV7-9 and TRBJ1-1, with a weak D call TRBD1 (6 bases). Germline V lookup: CDR1 SEHNR, CDR2 FQNEAQ (reference sequence). The CDR3 length is 14 residues. Trimming cost V 5 bases and J 4 bases, with 14 bases left between them. The CDR3 nucleotides read TGTGCCAGCAGCGCCACAGGGTCGGGCACTGAAGCTTTCTTT. It codes for CASSATGSGTEAFF.

V and J are TRBV9 and TRBJ1-2; D is possibly TRBD1 (5 bases). The germline gives CDR1 SGDLS, CDR2 YYNGEE. This CDR3 has 17 amino acids. V dropped 2 bases and J dropped 2 bases, with 19 bases sitting between them. CDR3 region: CASSVPRDGPTNYGYTF. CDR3 nucleotide sequence: TGTGCCAGCAGCGTTCCCAGGGACGGACCTACGAACTATGGCTACACCTTC.

The chain uses TRBV12-3 or TRBV12-4 and TRBJ2-1; 12 bases align to TRBD2. J was trimmed by 9 bases and V by 1 base; bases with no gene match: 19. The CDR3 extends over 20 amino acids. CDR3 DNA sequence: TGTGCCAGCAGTTTAGTTTTGGCTAGCGGGAGGGCCGGCTTAAAATTTGAGCAGTTCTTC. This encodes CASSLVLASGRAGLKFEQFF.